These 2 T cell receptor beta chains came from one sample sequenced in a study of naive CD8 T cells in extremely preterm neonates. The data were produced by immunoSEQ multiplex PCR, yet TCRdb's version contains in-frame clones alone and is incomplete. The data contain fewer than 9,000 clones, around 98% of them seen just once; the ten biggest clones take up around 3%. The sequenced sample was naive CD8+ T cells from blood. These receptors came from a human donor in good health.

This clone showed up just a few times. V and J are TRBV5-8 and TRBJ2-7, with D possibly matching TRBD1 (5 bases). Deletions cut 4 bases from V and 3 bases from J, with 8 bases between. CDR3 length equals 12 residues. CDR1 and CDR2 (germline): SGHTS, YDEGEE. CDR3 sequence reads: CASSLQVYEQYV. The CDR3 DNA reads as TGTGCCAGCAGCCTACAGGTCTACGAGCAGTACGTC.

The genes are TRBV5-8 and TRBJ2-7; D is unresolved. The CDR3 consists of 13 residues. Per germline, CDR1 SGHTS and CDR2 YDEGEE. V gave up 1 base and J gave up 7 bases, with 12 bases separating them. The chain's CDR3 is CASSLQAPWEQYV. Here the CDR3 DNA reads TGTGCCAGCAGCTTGCAGGCCCCATGGGAGCAGTACGTC.